A single sample is the source of the 28 T cell receptor beta chains below, sequenced in a study of blood T cell repertoires in COVID-19. Sequencing used immunoSEQ multiplex PCR; TCRdb keeps in-frame clones, though not all of them. The table shows approximately 150,000 clones, with about 86% occurring only once. The sample taken for sequencing was peripheral blood. All receptors derive from a woman in her fifties or sixties with active or convalescent COVID-19.

This chain links TRBV18 with TRBJ2-7, with 8 bases identical to TRBD2. Germline CDR1 and CDR2: KGHSH and LQKENI. The CDR3 covers 15 residues. V lost 3 bases to trimming and J lost 5 bases; unmatched junction nucleotides: 9. In DNA form, the CDR3 reads TGTGCCAGCTCACCCCCGGGAGGGGTTAGGAACGAGCAGTACTTC. Translating gives CASSPPGGVRNEQYF.

J is TRBJ2-5 and V is TRBV28; a weak D match, TRBD2 (6 bases). V was shortened by 5 bases and J by 0 bases, with 13 bases between the two germline ends. Germline values: CDR1 MDHEN, CDR2 SYDVKM. CDR3 length: 15 amino acids. The CDR3 DNA follows: TGTGCCAGCAGTCCTTCTCGGGGGTACCAAGAGACCCAGTACTTC. Encoded protein: CASSPSRGYQETQYF.

The rearrangement joins TRBV15 to TRBJ2-3, with D possibly TRBD2 on 5 matching bases. The V gene's germline CDR1 is LNHNV and CDR2 YYDKDF (reference sequence). Deletions cut 0 bases from V and 3 bases from J, with 13 bases between. The CDR3 is 16 amino acids. The CDR3 protein is CATSRDASGRTDTQYF. The DNA of the CDR3 is TGTGCCACCAGCAGAGATGCCAGCGGAAGAACAGATACGCAGTATTTT. Full variable domain (remainder filled in from reference TRBV15 and TRBJ2-3): DAMVIQNPRYQVTQFGKPVTLSCSQTLNHNVMYWYQQKSSQAPKLLFHYYDKDFNNEADTPDNFQSRRPNTSFCFLDIRSPGLGDTAMYLCATSRDASGRTDTQYFGPGTRLTVL.

V gene TRBV27 combines with J gene TRBJ2-7, with 12 bases matching TRBD2. The CDR3 has 14 amino acids. The V and J ends lost 1 base and 6 bases, in that order; junction bases with no gene match: 1. Germline V gives CDR1 MNHEY, CDR2 SMNVEV (reference sequence). This CDR3 is CASSLWGLAGEQYF. The DNA for the CDR3 is TGTGCCAGCAGTTTATGGGGACTAGCGGGCGAGCAGTACTTC.

The chain employs TRBV9 and TRBJ1-1, with D tentatively TRBD1 (5 bases). Per the germline V gene, CDR1 is SGDLS and CDR2 is YYNGEE. The V end lost 3 bases, the J end lost 3 bases, and 15 bases lay between the germline ends. There are 15 residues in the CDR3. CDR3 bases: TGTGCCAGCAGCGCCACGACTGGGACTTACACTGAAGCTTTCTTT. Encoded protein: CASSATTGTYTEAFF.

The chain carries TRBV30 and TRBJ2-3; TRBD2 matches at 9 bases. J gave up 1 base and V 6 bases, and 8 bases lay outside the gene matches. Germline CDR1 reads GTSNPN; CDR2 reads SVGIG (reference sequence). This CDR3 is built from 15 residues. Here the CDR3 DNA reads TGTGCCTGCCATTCTAGCGGGACGGGCACAGATACGCAGTATTTT. Translated: CACHSSGTGTDTQYF.

This clone was observed a few times. The chain joins TRBV19 to TRBJ2-7, with 9 bases that match TRBD1. The CDR3 has 14 amino acids. V dropped 3 bases and J dropped 3; count of bases not matched to a gene: 3. CDR1 LNHDA and CDR2 SQIVND come from the germline V gene (reference sequence). CDR3 sequence: CASSIGGQGYEQYF. CDR3 nucleotide sequence: TGTGCCAGTAGTATTGGGGGACAGGGCTACGAGCAGTACTTC.

This clone has only one observation. The genes are TRBV30 and TRBJ2-5, with 12 bases fitting TRBD2. CDR3 length: 14 amino acids. The germline CDR1 and CDR2 sequences are GTSNPN and SVGIG (reference sequence). V lost 5 bases, J lost 2 bases, and 3 bases stayed unmatched. The CDR3 DNA sequence: TGTGCCTGGTCCGGGACTAGCGGGCAAGAGACCCAGTACTTC. It yields the protein CAWSGTSGQETQYF. Full variable domain (missing parts from reference TRBV30 and TRBJ2-5): SQTIHQWPATLVQPVGSPLSLECTVEGTSNPNLYWYRQAAGRGLQLLFYSVGIGQISSEVPQNLSASRPQDRQFILSSKKLLLSDSGFYLCAWSGTSGQETQYFGPGTRLLVL.

The chain has TRBV28 and TRBJ2-7; tentatively, D is TRBD2 (6 bases). CDR1 is MDHEN, CDR2 SYDVKM, per germline. The CDR3 is made up of 13 amino acids. With 3 bases removed from V and 7 bases from J, the gap between germline ends came to 13 bases. The CDR3 here is CASSLTPRGEQYF. CDR3 bases: TGTGCCAGCAGTTTGACACCCCGGGGGGAGCAGTACTTC.

In the case of this clone: No conserved phenylalanine or tryptophan ends this CDR3, so it is likely a read error. Because the CDR3's place on the DNA is in doubt, the DNA is left out and the CDR3 is given as listed by TCRdb. This sequence joins TRBV30 and TRBJ1-2; the table's D gene call, TRBD1, was not cross checked with the DNA. CDR1 and CDR2 (germline): GTSNPN, SVGIG (reference sequence). The CDR3 spans 12 residues, counting both ends. The chain's CDR3 is CAWSAGQGGLEV.

This clone is a singleton in its sample. The V gene is TRBV28, the J gene TRBJ2-1, with 7 nucleotides matching TRBD2. Germline V gene lookup returns CDR1 MDHEN and CDR2 SYDVKM. This CDR3 has 15 amino acids. With V trimmed by 3 bases and J by 4 bases, 6 bases remained unmatched. The CDR3 loop reads CASSFRPSGYNEQFF. As DNA, the CDR3 is TGTGCCAGCAGTTTTCGGCCTAGCGGTTACAATGAGCAGTTCTTC.

The chain links TRBV2 to TRBJ2-6; TRBD2 might be the D (5 bases). This CDR3 has 18 amino acids. Trimming left V 0 bases short and J 0 bases short, with 12 bases between. From germline, CDR1 is SNHLY and CDR2 FYNNEI. Written as DNA, the CDR3 is TGTGCCAGCAGTGAAGCGCTTCGGGGTCGCTCTGGGGCCAACGTCCTGACTTTC. Translated: CASSEALRGRSGANVLTF.

The rearrangement links TRBV9 to TRBJ2-1; 9 bases fit TRBD2. Per germline, CDR1 SGDLS and CDR2 YYNGEE. The CDR3 is 16 residues long. With V trimmed by 1 base and J by 3 bases, 5 bases remained unmatched. For the CDR3, the DNA is TGTGCCAGCAGCGTACGGAGCGGGGGGAACTACAATGAGCAGTTCTTC. Translated: CASSVRSGGNYNEQFF.

CDR3 DNA: TGTGCCAGCAGCTTAGGTCTCGGGGAAGCAAACTATGGCTACACCTTC. Translating it yields CASSLGLGEANYGYTF. The chain couples TRBV13 to TRBJ1-2; D gene unclear. V was clipped by 0 bases and J by 2 bases, with 13 bases between them. CDR1 and CDR2 from the germline V gene are PRHDT and FYEKMQ (reference sequence). This CDR3 spans 16 amino acids.

The chain combines TRBV4-3 with TRBJ1-6; 9 positions match TRBD1. V lost 4 bases to trimming and J lost 8 bases; unmatched junction nucleotides: 3. CDR1 and CDR2 from the germline V gene are LGHNA and YSLEER. This CDR3 has 14 amino acids. CDR3 protein: CASSPDRGDSPLHF. The CDR3 nucleotides read TGCGCCAGCAGCCCAGACAGGGGGGATTCACCCCTCCACTTT.

V usage is TRBV30 and J usage is TRBJ2-6, with 9 positions matching TRBD1. There are 18 residues in the CDR3. V trimming: 2 bases; J trimming: 0 bases; junction bases outside the gene matches: 8. Germline CDR1 and CDR2: GTSNPN and SVGIG (reference sequence). For the CDR3, the DNA is TGTGCCTGGAGTTTTACCGGGACAGGGCTCTCTGGGGCCAACGTCCTGACTTTC. Translated, it gives CAWSFTGTGLSGANVLTF.

The chain links TRBV19 to TRBJ1-1, with D tentatively TRBD1 (5 bases). CDR3 size: 11 residues. Trimming cost V 8 bases and J 4 bases, with 8 bases left between them. CDR1 and CDR2 from the germline V gene are LNHDA and SQIVND (reference sequence). CDR3 sequence reads: CASGGITEAFF. The CDR3 DNA sequence: TGTGCCAGTGGGGGGATCACTGAAGCTTTCTTT.

The rearrangement joins TRBV10-3 to TRBJ2-4, with 9 positions matching TRBD2. The CDR3 contains 16 residues. Germline V gene data show CDR1 as ENHRY and CDR2 as SYGVKD. Trimming cost V 2 bases and J 8 bases; bases outside gene matches: 10. CDR3 bases: TGTGCCATCAGTGAGGGCCCGGCGGGAGGGGGAGACATTCAGTACTTC. Its translation: CAISEGPAGGGDIQYF.

The chain's CDR3 is CASSLDWGGTEAFF. CDR3 in DNA: TGTGCCAGCAGCTTAGATTGGGGAGGTACTGAAGCTTTCTTT. The chain uses TRBV11-2 and TRBJ1-1; D is ambiguous. V was pared by 0 bases and J by 5 bases, with 10 bases between. The CDR3 contains 14 residues. Germline-derived CDR1 and CDR2 are SGHAT and FQNNGV.

V is TRBV6-2 or TRBV6-3 and J is TRBJ1-5, with D unresolved. The germline V gene has CDR1 MNHEY and CDR2 SVGEGT. The CDR3 covers 15 residues. The germline V and J ends were trimmed by 5 bases and 4 bases, with 15 bases remaining between them. CDR3 bases: TGTGCCAGCAGTCTGGCCGTAGAGGCTAATCAGCCCCAGCATTTT. Its protein product is CASSLAVEANQPQHF.

V is TRBV7-2 and J is TRBJ2-2, with 7 bases matching TRBD1. The junction had 8 bases not matched to a gene; V was cut back by 5 bases and J by 2 bases. The CDR3 length is 16 residues. Germline V lookup: CDR1 SGHTA, CDR2 FQGNSA. For the CDR3, the DNA is TGTGCCAGCAGCCCAAGGACAGGTTTTAACACCGGGGAGCTGTTTTTT. This encodes CASSPRTGFNTGELFF. Supplemented by reference TRBV7-2 and TRBJ2-2, the full variable domain reads GAGVSQSPSNKVTEKGKDVELRCDPISGHTALYWYRQSLGQGLEFLIYFQGNSAPDKSGLPSDRFSAERTGGSVSTLTIQRTQQEDSAVYLCASSPRTGFNTGELFFGEGSRLTVL.

V and J are TRBV4-3 and TRBJ1-3; D is possibly TRBD1 (5 bases). From germline, CDR1 is LGHNA and CDR2 YSLEER. Trimming stripped 3 bases from V and 8 bases from J, with 14 bases between. This CDR3 is 14 amino acids long. The CDR3 bases are TGCGCCAGCAGCCAGCTCAGGCGGGGGGACACCATATATTTT. Its protein is CASSQLRRGDTIYF.

The gene calls are TRBV3-1 (or the pseudogene TRBV3-2) and TRBJ1-5; D might be TRBD1 (5 bases). There are 18 residues in the CDR3. Germline V CDR1 and CDR2: LGHDT, YNNKEL (reference sequence). Between the trimmed V and J ends, which lost 1 base and 0 bases, there was a span of 16 bases. DNA of the CDR3: TGTGCCAGCAGCCAAGGGTGGGGACTAATTCCTAGCAATCAGCCCCAGCATTTT. Its translation is CASSQGWGLIPSNQPQHF.

The chain carries TRBV7-8 and TRBJ2-3; D gene ambiguous. This CDR3 has 12 amino acids. Germline V gives CDR1 SGHVS, CDR2 FQNEAQ. The germline V and J ends were trimmed by 1 base and 6 bases, with 5 bases remaining between them. The CDR3 region is CASSLELDTQYF. CDR3 sequence (DNA): TGTGCCAGCAGCTTAGAACTGGATACGCAGTATTTT.

In this sample, this clone turned up a few times. V usage is TRBV27 and J usage is TRBJ1-5, with D possibly TRBD1 on 6 matching bases. The CDR3 runs to 13 residues. V dropped 4 bases and J dropped 7 bases, with 11 bases sitting between them. CDR1 is MNHEY, CDR2 SMNVEV, per germline (reference sequence). CDR3 region: CASSSRGGQPQHF. DNA of the CDR3: TGTGCCAGCAGTTCCAGGGGCGGACAGCCCCAGCATTTT.

The V and J genes are TRBV15 and TRBJ1-1; 7 bases align to TRBD1. Germline trimming cut 6 bases from V and 4 bases from J; bases unmatched to any gene: 11. CDR3 length equals 15 residues. Germline lookup yields CDR1 LNHNV and CDR2 YYDKDF (reference sequence). This CDR3 reads CATRVPQGVGTEAFF. The CDR3 coding sequence is TGTGCCACCAGGGTACCCCAGGGGGTGGGCACTGAAGCTTTCTTT. Full variable domain (remainder filled in from reference TRBV15 and TRBJ1-1): DAMVIQNPRYQVTQFGKPVTLSCSQTLNHNVMYWYQQKSSQAPKLLFHYYDKDFNNEADTPDNFQSRRPNTSFCFLDIRSPGLGDTAMYLCATRVPQGVGTEAFFGQGTRLTVV.

The chain couples TRBV28 to TRBJ2-1; the match to TRBD2 covers 7 bases. V lost 4 bases, J lost 7 bases, and 13 bases stayed unmatched. The CDR3 is 16 amino acids. Germline V gives CDR1 MDHEN, CDR2 SYDVKM. The CDR3 here is CASSSGGSGIGNEQFF. The CDR3 DNA reads as TGTGCCAGCAGTTCCGGGGGGAGCGGGATAGGAAATGAGCAGTTCTTC.

This rearrangement joins TRBV19 to TRBJ2-7; D might be TRBD2 (5 bases). Germline assignment: CDR1 LNHDA and CDR2 SQIVND (reference sequence). CDR3 length: 15 residues. The germline V and J ends were trimmed by 4 bases and 0 bases, with 13 bases remaining between them. CDR3 region: CASSKRAQSSYEQYF. DNA for the CDR3: TGTGCCAGTAGTAAGAGGGCCCAGAGCTCCTACGAGCAGTACTTC.